This T cell receptor (beta chain) was observed in a study of blood T cell repertoires in COVID-19. In the authors' workflow: Estimation of nucleated cell counts was performed using reference gene primer amplification. Clones were read by immunoSEQ multiplex PCR, and TCRdb kept only the in-frame ones, dropping some. V and J calls plus clone size are reproduced from that table; the DNA served to infer D and trimming. The sample comprises 150,000 to 200,000 clones, approximately 82% of which are singletons, and about 20% rests with the top ten. The CDR3 is 12 amino acids. V was clipped by 0 bases and J by 19 bases, with 13 bases between them. Germline assignment: CDR1 MNHNY and CDR2 SVGAGI (reference sequence).

This TCR derives from a woman over 75 with acute or convalescent COVID-19. V is TRBV6-6 and J is TRBJ1-6; D may be TRBD1 (5 bases). The sample comprised peripheral blood. Written as DNA, the CDR3 is TGTGCCAGCAGTTACTCGTTCAGGGACTTTCACTTT. The encoded protein is CASSYSFRDFHF.